This entry lists 30 T cell receptor beta chains sequenced from one sample in a study of shared clonotypes between healthy human individuals. Only in-frame clones appear in the TCRdb table, and some are missing; sequencing was by immunoSEQ multiplex PCR. The sample has around 2.5 million clones; 93% are singletons. Sequencing was performed on naive CD4+ T cells from PBMCs. Subset in this sample: CD45RA+ positively selected. The receptor set was obtained from a man between 18 and 35 years old in good health. Some clones in this sample may be carry-over from other donors' samples.

The chain employs TRBV19 and TRBJ2-1; unclear D gene. CDR3 length equals 15 residues. Germline CDR1 is LNHDA and CDR2 is SQIVND (reference sequence). The ends were cut back, 3 bases at V and 1 base at J, with 10 bases in the middle. The CDR3 loop is CASSMWLTSYNEQFF. The DNA for the CDR3 is TGTGCCAGTAGTATGTGGCTGACTTCCTACAATGAGCAGTTCTTC.

CDR3 sequence: CASSARTGGFSEAFF. The CDR3 DNA is TGTGCCAGCAGTGCAAGGACAGGGGGCTTCAGTGAAGCTTTCTTT. V gene TRBV6-1 combines with J gene TRBJ1-1; 11 bases fit TRBD1. Germline V gene lookup returns CDR1 MNHNS and CDR2 SASEGT. V lost 4 bases, J lost 7 bases, and 8 bases stayed unmatched. This CDR3 spans 15 amino acids.

The chain joins TRBV5-4 to TRBJ1-2, with 11 nucleotides matching TRBD1. The CDR3 is 13 residues long. V lost 3 bases and J lost 8; bases outside the gene matches: 3. Germline lookup yields CDR1 SGHNT and CDR2 YYREEE (reference sequence). The CDR3 is CASSSDRGRGYTF. DNA for the CDR3: TGTGCCAGCAGCTCGGACAGGGGGCGAGGCTACACCTTC.

The chain carries TRBV18 and TRBJ1-1; D remains unclear. Between the trimmed V and J ends, which lost 0 bases and 1 base, there was a span of 6 bases. The CDR3 extends over 14 amino acids. Germline V lookup: CDR1 KGHSH, CDR2 LQKENI. In nucleotides, the CDR3 is TGTGCCAGCTCACCACCGTCCAGGAACACTGAAGCTTTCTTT. It yields the protein CASSPPSRNTEAFF. The variable domain in full, completed from reference TRBV18 and TRBJ1-1, reads NAGVMQNPRHLVRRRGQEARLRCSPMKGHSHVYWYRQLPEEGLKFMVYLQKENIIDESGMPKERFSAEFPKEGPSILRIQQVVRGDSAAYFCASSPPSRNTEAFFGQGTRLTVV.

This chain joins TRBV28 and TRBJ2-6; 8 nucleotides line up with TRBD2. This CDR3 has 17 amino acids. Germline CDR1 reads MDHEN; CDR2 reads SYDVKM. The V gene end was trimmed by 5 bases and the J gene end by 0 bases; junction bases not matched to a gene: 6. The CDR3 protein is CASSPSGTSSGANVLTF. The DNA for the CDR3 is TGTGCCAGCAGTCCGAGCGGGACTAGCTCTGGGGCCAACGTCCTGACTTTC.

The chain uses TRBV6-1 and TRBJ1-1, with TRBD1 matching 7 bases. The J segment lost 0 bases and the V segment lost 5 bases, leaving 6 bases of the junction unmatched. CDR3 length: 15 residues. The germline V gene has CDR1 MNHNS and CDR2 SASEGT. CDR3 DNA sequence: TGTGCCAGCAGTCTACAGGGGATAATGAACACTGAAGCTTTCTTT. Amino acid sequence: CASSLQGIMNTEAFF.

The chain links TRBV7-9 to TRBJ2-7; a possible D gene is TRBD1 (5 bases). CDR1 and CDR2 (germline): SEHNR, FQNEAQ (reference sequence). There are 12 residues in the CDR3. V shed 3 bases and J shed 3 bases, with 6 bases lying between them. The CDR3 here is CASSLDNYEQYF. The CDR3 region has the DNA TGTGCCAGCAGCTTGGACAACTACGAGCAGTACTTC.

V gene TRBV7-9 combines with J gene TRBJ1-2; weak D call: TRBD1 (6 bases). The CDR3 covers 13 residues. Between the trimmed V and J ends, which lost 5 bases and 6 bases, there was a span of 13 bases. Germline lookup yields CDR1 SEHNR and CDR2 FQNEAQ (reference sequence). The CDR3 spells CASSPTGGDGYTF. CDR3 sequence (DNA): TGTGCCAGCAGCCCGACAGGAGGTGATGGCTACACCTTC.

This clone was counted between two and nine times. The rearrangement joins TRBV7-2 to TRBJ1-5, with D hard to call. Trimming took off 5 bases at V and 1 base at J, with 9 bases between the two ends. Looked up from germline, CDR1 is SGHTA and CDR2 is FQGNSA. There are 14 residues in the CDR3. Written as DNA, the CDR3 is TGTGCCAGCAGCGCAGGAGTGAGCAATCAGCCCCAGCATTTT. It specifies CASSAGVSNQPQHF.

The rearrangement joins TRBV9 to TRBJ2-1, with 7 bases identical to TRBD2. CDR3 length equals 16 residues. Trimming took 3 bases from V and 3 from J; bases not matched to a gene: 9. Germline lookup yields CDR1 SGDLS and CDR2 YYNGEE. CDR3 coding DNA: TGTGCCAGCAGCGAGGGAGGGACGGGTAACTACAATGAGCAGTTCTTC. Protein product: CASSEGGTGNYNEQFF.

The chain carries TRBV9 and TRBJ1-2; D unresolved. This CDR3 spans 15 amino acids. V gave up 0 bases and J gave up 7 bases, with 16 bases separating them. Germline assignment: CDR1 SGDLS and CDR2 YYNGEE. Here the CDR3 reads CASSVAPGNRGGYTF. The CDR3 DNA reads as TGTGCCAGCAGCGTAGCGCCAGGAAACCGGGGTGGCTACACCTTC.

The chain carries TRBV4-3 and TRBJ2-6; tentatively, D is TRBD2 (6 bases). The V gene's germline CDR1 is LGHNA and CDR2 YSLEER. With 2 bases removed from V and 0 bases from J, the gap between germline ends came to 14 bases. The CDR3 loop spans 18 amino acids. The CDR3 nucleotides read TGCGCCAGCAGCCAAAATAACCGGGGGAGCTCTGGGGCCAACGTCCTGACTTTC. Encoded protein: CASSQNNRGSSGANVLTF.

The V and J genes are TRBV19 and TRBJ2-3, with 9 bases lining up with TRBD1. The germline CDR1 and CDR2 sequences are LNHDA and SQIVND (reference sequence). The CDR3 totals 16 residues. After removal of 4 bases from V and 3 bases from J, the junction contained 8 bases not matched to a gene. The DNA of the CDR3 is TGTGCCAGTAGTAGCGAAACAGGGGGCGGGACAGATACGCAGTATTTT. This codes for CASSSETGGGTDTQYF. The full variable domain, with the rest looked up from reference TRBV19 and TRBJ2-3, is DGGITQSPKYLFRKEGQNVTLSCEQNLNHDAMYWYRQDPGQGLRLIYYSQIVNDFQKGDIAEGYSVSREKKESFPLTVTSAQKNPTAFYLCASSSETGGGTDTQYFGPGTRLTVL.

The chain recombines TRBV7-8 with TRBJ2-1, with no clear D. Trimming stripped 1 base from V and 1 base from J, with 11 bases between. Germline-derived CDR1 and CDR2 are SGHVS and FQNEAQ. This CDR3 spans 16 amino acids. The CDR3 region has the DNA TGTGCCAGCAGCTTAGTTCGTCAGGAATCCTACAATGAGCAGTTCTTC. It is translated as CASSLVRQESYNEQFF.

J is TRBJ2-3 and V is TRBV7-6; no definite D call. CDR1 SGHVS and CDR2 FNYEAQ come from the germline V gene. Trimming shortened V by 2 bases and J by 5 bases, and 14 bases separated the two germline ends. The CDR3 totals 15 residues. The CDR3 nucleotides read TGTGCCAGCAGCTTAATCGTGGTTCCGGGAGATACGCAGTATTTT. As protein: CASSLIVVPGDTQYF.

V usage is TRBV5-1 and J usage is TRBJ2-1; D possibly corresponds to TRBD2 (6 bases). The CDR3 is made up of 16 amino acids. V shed 4 bases and J shed 4 bases, with 18 bases lying between them. Germline loops: CDR1 SGHRS, CDR2 YFSETQ. The CDR3 is CASSPPGRDRYNEQFF. In nucleotides, the CDR3 is TGCGCCAGCAGCCCTCCGGGGCGGGACCGTTACAATGAGCAGTTCTTC.

With regard to this clone: At the DNA level, this CDR3 is encoded by other sequences in the same sample as well. V is TRBV4-3 and J is TRBJ2-3; a possible D gene is TRBD2 (5 bases). Looked up from germline, CDR1 is LGHNA and CDR2 is YSLEER. With 0 bases removed from V and 1 base from J, the gap between germline ends came to 8 bases. CDR3 length: 15 residues. Written as DNA, the CDR3 is TGCGCCAGCAGCCAAGAAGGAGGCGGCACAGATACGCAGTATTTT. Its translation: CASSQEGGGTDTQYF.

The chain joins TRBV13 to TRBJ2-7; 13 bases match TRBD2. The length of the CDR3 is 15 residues. V shed 5 bases, J shed 9 bases, and the junction held 10 bases outside the gene matches. The V gene's germline CDR1 is PRHDT and CDR2 FYEKMQ (reference sequence). The CDR3 coding sequence is TGTGCCAGCAGCATCCGGACTAGCGGGAGAAGTAGGCAGTACTTC. Translation: CASSIRTSGRSRQYF. Together with reference TRBV13 and TRBJ2-7, the CDR3 gives the full variable domain: AAGVIQSPRHLIKEKRETATLKCYPIPRHDTVYWYQQGPGQDPQFLISFYEKMQSDKGSIPDRFSAQQFSDYHSELNMSSLELGDSALYFCASSIRTSGRSRQYFGPGTRLTVT.

V gene TRBV7-9 combines with J gene TRBJ1-2; no reliable D call. The germline CDR1 and CDR2 sequences are SEHNR and FQNEAQ (reference sequence). The CDR3 has 15 residues. V was shortened by 7 bases and J by 7 bases, with 22 bases between the two germline ends. CDR3 region: CASTTYGRATLGYTF. The CDR3, as DNA: TGTGCCAGCACCACCTACGGAAGGGCAACGCTTGGCTACACCTTC.

The V and J genes are TRBV15 and TRBJ1-5, with D uncertain. Germline assignment: CDR1 LNHNV and CDR2 YYDKDF (reference sequence). This CDR3 has 17 amino acids. The V end lost 1 base, the J end lost 3 bases, and 16 bases lay between the germline ends. The CDR3: CATSRGAVGSDNQPQHF. In DNA form, the CDR3 reads TGTGCCACCAGCAGAGGGGCAGTGGGATCAGACAATCAGCCCCAGCATTTT.

The J gene is TRBJ2-5, the V gene TRBV28; 14 nucleotides agree with TRBD2. V dropped 6 bases and J dropped 2; count of bases not matched to a gene: 8. The CDR3 sequence is 17 residues long. CDR1 and CDR2 (germline): MDHEN, SYDVKM. In nucleotides, the CDR3 is TGTGCCAGCAGCTCCGGACTAGCGGGAGGACTACAAGAGACCCAGTACTTC. Its translation is CASSSGLAGGLQETQYF.

This clone was seen only once. The V gene is TRBV4-3, the J gene TRBJ2-7; 7 bases fit TRBD2. The CDR3 covers 16 residues. Germline loops: CDR1 LGHNA, CDR2 YSLEER. J gave up 1 base and V 0 bases, and 6 bases lay outside the gene matches. CDR3 amino acids: CASSQDSASGSYEQYF. The CDR3 bases are TGCGCCAGCAGCCAAGATTCGGCTAGCGGTTCCTACGAGCAGTACTTC.

This clone was seen a handful of times. The chain is built from TRBV2 and TRBJ1-4; D is uncertain. Trimming shortened V by 6 bases and J by 6 bases, and 11 bases separated the two germline ends. The CDR3 extends over 13 amino acids. Germline-derived CDR1 and CDR2 are SNHLY and FYNNEI. The CDR3 spells CASRIGRYEKLFF. The CDR3 bases are TGTGCCAGCAGGATTGGACGGTATGAAAAACTGTTTTTT.

This chain joins TRBV5-4 and TRBJ2-7; D is uncertain. Trimming cost V 1 base and J 5 bases, with 10 bases left between them. The germline V gene encodes CDR1 SGHNT and CDR2 YYREEE (reference sequence). There are 13 residues in the CDR3. Here the CDR3 reads CASSLRDKNEQYF. The CDR3 bases are TGTGCCAGCAGCTTGCGAGACAAAAACGAGCAGTACTTC.

This clone was picked up one time. Here the CDR3 DNA reads TGTGCCAGCAGCTCTGCGGGCCCTAACTATGGCTACACCTTC. It translates to CASSSAGPNYGYTF. The V call is TRBV5-4, the J call TRBJ1-2; D ambiguous. V was pared by 3 bases and J by 0 bases, with 9 bases between. The CDR3 extends over 14 amino acids. Germline values: CDR1 SGHNT, CDR2 YYREEE (reference sequence).

This sequence joins TRBV4-1 and TRBJ2-1; 7 bases fit TRBD2. Germline values: CDR1 MGHRA, CDR2 YSYEKL. Trimming removed 3 bases from V and 8 bases from J; junction bases left unmatched: 13. CDR3 length: 16 amino acids. The chain's CDR3 is CASSHYGTTRFDEQFF. CDR3 in DNA: TGCGCCAGCAGCCACTACGGGACTACCCGGTTTGATGAGCAGTTCTTC.

The chain joins TRBV5-4 to TRBJ1-4, with a possible D match to TRBD1 (5 bases). V lost 3 bases to trimming and J lost 2 bases, with 11 bases between them. The CDR3 has 15 residues. The germline CDR1 and CDR2 sequences are SGHNT and YYREEE (reference sequence). The CDR3 reads CASSSSKGTNEKLFF. The CDR3, as DNA: TGTGCCAGCAGCTCCTCCAAGGGGACTAATGAAAAACTGTTTTTT.

The chain has TRBV27 and TRBJ1-2; TRBD1 matches at 10 bases. CDR1 and CDR2 from the germline V gene are MNHEY and SMNVEV (reference sequence). Trimming took 3 bases from V and 4 from J; bases not matched to a gene: 11. The CDR3 sequence is 17 residues long. The CDR3 bases are TGTGCCAGCAGTTTTTTGGACAGGGGGGTATCTCGCTATGGCTACACCTTC. This gives the protein CASSFLDRGVSRYGYTF.

The DNA for the CDR3 is TGTGCCAGCAGTTCCCGACAAGATACGCAGTATTTT. Protein product: CASSSRQDTQYF. The V call is TRBV28, the J call TRBJ2-3; D is ambiguous. The V end was cut by 4 bases, the J end by 5 bases, with 7 bases between. This CDR3 has 12 residues. Looked up from germline, CDR1 is MDHEN and CDR2 is SYDVKM.

The chain recombines TRBV18 with TRBJ2-6; a possible D gene is TRBD1 (6 bases). Germline CDR1 KGHSH, CDR2 LQKENI. V lost 5 bases and J lost 0, with 11 bases in between. This CDR3 contains 16 residues. CDR3 coding DNA: TGTGCCAGCTCATCGACAGGAGTCTCTGGGGCCAACGTCCTGACTTTC. This codes for CASSSTGVSGANVLTF.